The 22 T cell receptor beta chains below come from one sample, sequenced in a study of T cell clonality in common variable immunodeficiency. Sequencing was performed with immunoSEQ multiplex PCR; in TCRdb, only in-frame clones are kept and a portion is missing. This set yields about 32,000 clones and no singletons; the top ten hold about 5%. Their antigens are not known. General study results and limits: Fewer deletions and N-nucleotide insertions were reportedly seen in common variable immunodeficiency TCR beta sequences.

Sequencing was carried out using peripheral blood mononuclear cells. These receptors were collected from a human donor with common variable immunodeficiency.

Ten or more counts support this clone. The DNA ends 3 residues before the CDR3 does, and the rest of the CDR3 is filled in from the germline J gene. The V and J genes are TRBV5-5 and TRBJ1-2; TRBD1 matches at 8 bases. The V and J ends lost 3 bases and 2 bases, in that order; junction bases with no gene match: 3. This CDR3 comprises 14 residues. Germline loops: CDR1 SGHKS, CDR2 YYEKEE (reference sequence). The CDR3 DNA, read in part, is TGTGCCAGCAGCTGGGACAGGTCAAACTATGGC. Translation: CASSWDRSNYG. The full CDR3 is CASSWDRSNYGYTF.

This clone was observed at least ten times. The sequence runs out 3 residues before the end of the CDR3; the remainder is reconstructed from the germline J gene. The V call is TRBV7-3, the J call TRBJ1-5; D is uncertain. CDR3 length: 13 amino acids. The ends were cut back, 2 bases at V and 6 bases at J, with 8 bases in the middle. CDR1 and CDR2 from the germline V gene are SGHTA and FQGTGA. CDR3 sequence reads: CASSLGPSQPQHF. Partial CDR3 DNA: TGTGCCAGCAGCTTAGGTCCCAGTCAGCCC.

This clone was seen a handful of times. The read falls 3 residues short of the CDR3 end, and the missing part is taken from the germline J gene. The chain combines TRBV7-9 with TRBJ1-5, with D tentatively TRBD1 (5 bases). CDR3 length equals 12 residues. Germline V gives CDR1 SEHNR, CDR2 FQNEAQ (reference sequence). Incomplete CDR3 DNA: TGTGCCAGCAGCTTAGCGACAGATCCC. This gives the protein CASSLATDP. The entire CDR3 protein is CASSLATDPQHF. Supplemented by reference TRBV7-9 and TRBJ1-5, the full variable domain reads DTGVSQNPRHKITKRGQNVTFRCDPISEHNRLYWYRQTLGQGPEFLTYFQNEAQLEKSRLLSDRFSAERPKGSFSTLEIQRTEQGDSAMYLCASSLATDPQHFGDGTRLSIL.

Remarks on this clone: The CDR3 end lies 3 residues beyond the end of the read and is filled in from the germline J gene. The V call is TRBV6-1, the J call TRBJ2-3, with D hard to call. V was shortened by 4 bases and J by 0 bases, with 5 bases between the two germline ends. Germline values: CDR1 MNHNS, CDR2 SASEGT. The CDR3 is 13 residues long. The CDR3 loop reads CASSATSTDTQYF. The part of the CDR3 DNA that was read is TGTGCCAGCAGTGCGACTAGCACAGATACG.

About this clone itself: The DNA ends 3 residues before the CDR3 does, and the rest of the CDR3 is filled in from the germline J gene. The chain links TRBV18 to TRBJ2-5; tentatively, D is TRBD1 (5 bases). V shed 0 bases and J shed 4 bases, with 9 bases lying between them. This CDR3 is built from 14 residues. Germline CDR1 KGHSH, CDR2 LQKENI. CDR3 in amino acids: CASSPPPGRETQYF. Partial CDR3 DNA: TGTGCCAGCTCACCACCGCCAGGGCGAGAGACC.

In the case of this clone: Read sequence stops 3 residues before the CDR3 end, and the germline J gene provides the missing end. The chain combines TRBV7-9 with TRBJ2-5, with D possibly being TRBD2 (5 bases). Germline lookup yields CDR1 SEHNR and CDR2 FQNEAQ (reference sequence). V lost 0 bases and J lost 3, with 5 bases in between. CDR3 length: 13 residues. The CDR3 is CASSLAREETQYF. The part of the CDR3 DNA that was read is TGTGCCAGCAGCTTAGCGAGGGAAGAGACC.

This clone is medium-sized by share. With the read ending 3 residues before the CDR3 end, the germline J gene is used to fill in that end. The J gene is TRBJ2-1, the V gene TRBV18, with 9 nucleotides matching TRBD1. The V gene's germline CDR1 is KGHSH and CDR2 LQKENI. CDR3 length equals 16 residues. With V trimmed by 0 bases and J by 7 bases, 7 bases remained unmatched. The sequenced CDR3 bases are TGTGCCAGCTCACCACCAAACAGGGGGCTCAATAATGAG. Translated: CASSPPNRGLNNE. The whole CDR3 region reads CASSPPNRGLNNEQFF.

This clone was detected only a few times. The DNA ends 3 residues before the CDR3 does, and the rest of the CDR3 is filled in from the germline J gene. This sequence joins TRBV6-2 or TRBV6-3 and TRBJ2-1, with 15 bases aligning to TRBD2. Germline V gene lookup returns CDR1 MNHEY and CDR2 SVGEGT. J gave up 7 bases and V 7 bases, and 8 bases lay outside the gene matches. The CDR3 spans 16 residues. The CDR3 DNA, read in part, is TGTGCCAGCACCACAGGGACTAGCGGGGGGTTGAATGAG. Translation: CASTTGTSGGLNE. The whole CDR3 is CASTTGTSGGLNEQFF.

With respect to this clone: The CDR3 extends 3 residues past the end of the read, so its final part is completed from the germline J gene. This chain joins TRBV20-1 and TRBJ1-5, with 7 bases aligning to TRBD1. Losses at the gene ends were 4 bases for V and 6 bases for J; bases not matched to a gene: 12. The length of the CDR3 is 15 residues. Germline CDR1 DFQATT, CDR2 SNEGSKA (reference sequence). The covered CDR3 bases are TGCAGTGCTAATAAGGGGACAGATTTAGGTCAGCCC. The encoded protein is CSANKGTDLGQP. The full CDR3 protein reads CSANKGTDLGQPQHF.

This clone showed up just a few times. The CDR3 end is not reached by the read, which stops 3 residues before it; the germline J gene fills it in. The chain couples TRBV6-1 to TRBJ1-1; D perhaps matches TRBD1 (5 bases). This CDR3 has 13 residues. The V and J ends lost 4 bases and 6 bases respectively, with 12 bases between them. Germline-derived CDR1 and CDR2 are MNHNS and SASEGT. CDR3: CASSGGGNAEAFF. The CDR3 DNA, read in part, is TGTGCCAGCAGTGGGGGGGGAAACGCTGAA.

Of note for this clone: Sequencing ends 3 residues short of the CDR3 end; the germline J gene provides the rest. This rearrangement joins TRBV6-1 to TRBJ1-6, with D perhaps TRBD1 (5 bases). The CDR3 sequence is 14 residues long. Germline lookup yields CDR1 MNHNS and CDR2 SASEGT. V lost 1 base to trimming and J lost 7 bases, with 8 bases between them. The CDR3 loop is CASSEGGDNSPLHF. The sequenced part of the CDR3 DNA is TGTGCCAGCAGTGAAGGGGGCGACAATTCACCC.

This clone was seen more than once but under ten times. The observed sequence ends 3 residues before the CDR3 terminus, with the missing tail filled in from the germline J gene. The chain combines TRBV19 with TRBJ1-6; D gene uncertain. Germline CDR1 and CDR2: LNHDA and SQIVND (reference sequence). The CDR3 extends over 12 amino acids. Partial CDR3 DNA: TGTGCCAGTAGTAGCACGGGTAGCACC. As protein: CASSSTGST. The whole CDR3 is CASSSTGSTLHF.

This clone appeared many times. The CDR3 goes on 3 residues after the read ends, and that part is filled in from the germline J gene. The genes are TRBV20-1 and TRBJ2-5; a weak D match, TRBD2 (6 bases). Trimming took off 0 bases at V and 3 bases at J, with 8 bases between the two ends. The germline gives CDR1 DFQATT, CDR2 SNEGSKA (reference sequence). The CDR3 covers 13 residues. The CDR3: CSARDAGKETQYF. The part of the CDR3 DNA that was read is TGCAGTGCTAGAGATGCGGGGAAAGAGACC.

This clone has only a few counts. Read data end 3 residues before the CDR3 end; the end is taken from the germline J gene. The rearrangement uses TRBV5-1 and TRBJ2-3; tentative D call: TRBD1 (5 bases). The germline V gene encodes CDR1 SGHRS and CDR2 YFSETQ. This CDR3 comprises 12 residues. Deletions cut 3 bases from V and 5 bases from J, with 7 bases between. CDR3 DNA, as far as it was read: TGCGCCAGCAGCTCGACAGTAGATACG. Translation gives CASSSTVDT. The complete CDR3 protein is CASSSTVDTQYF.

This clone was counted a few times. The CDR3 end falls 3 residues outside the read, so it is completed with the germline J gene. V gene TRBV6-1 combines with J gene TRBJ1-6; 8 bases align to TRBD1. The CDR3 length is 16 residues. The trim removed 3 bases at V and 10 bases at J, leaving 11 bases unmatched. From germline, CDR1 is MNHNS and CDR2 SASEGT. CDR3 DNA (partial): TGTGCCAGCAGTGATCCGGGCAGGGGGCGCGGATCACCC. It is translated as CASSDPGRGRGSP. The complete CDR3 protein is CASSDPGRGRGSPLHF.

Here the CDR3 reads CASSRKGADYGYTF. The CDR3 DNA, read in part, is TGTGCCAGCAGTCGAAAGGGGGCGGACTATGGC. The chain is built from TRBV6-2 or TRBV6-3 and TRBJ1-2, with TRBD1 identical over 7 bases. The CDR3 is cut off 3 residues early in the read; its end comes from the germline J gene. Germline V lookup: CDR1 MNHEY, CDR2 SVGEGT. The V and J ends lost 5 bases and 3 bases, in that order; junction bases with no gene match: 6. This CDR3 contains 14 residues.

This clone was seen many times. The CDR3 extends 3 residues past the end of the read, so its final part is completed from the germline J gene. The chain carries TRBV14 and TRBJ2-7, with TRBD1 matching over 7 bases. Trimming took 4 bases from V and 4 from J; bases not matched to a gene: 7. In germline, CDR1 is SGHDN, CDR2 FVKESK. The CDR3 is 14 amino acids. The CDR3 reads CASSRGDRAYEQYF. The DNA read from the CDR3 is TGTGCCAGCAGCCGGGGAGACAGGGCGTACGAG.

There are a few counts of this clone. The missing CDR3 end, 3 residues past where the read stops, is filled in from the germline J gene. J is TRBJ1-1 and V is TRBV18; 7 bases are a match to TRBD1. The CDR3 loop spans 18 amino acids. V shed 2 bases, J shed 3 bases, and the junction held 15 bases outside the gene matches. Per the germline V gene, CDR1 is KGHSH and CDR2 is LQKENI. Partial CDR3 DNA: TGTGCCAGCTCACCAAGACCCGTGAACAGGGGAGGGCACACTGAA. Translation gives CASSPRPVNRGGHTE. The CDR3, in full, reads CASSPRPVNRGGHTEAFF.

This clone was detected ten times or more. The sequenced fragment ends 3 residues before the CDR3 boundary, so the rest is inferred from the germline J gene. This chain uses TRBV29-1 with TRBJ1-1, with 11 bases fitting TRBD1. V lost 5 bases and J lost 4; bases outside the gene matches: 3. This CDR3 has 13 residues. From germline, CDR1 is SQVTM and CDR2 ANQGSEA. The covered CDR3 bases are TGCAGCGTTACGGACAGGGGGCTCACTGAA. Translation: CSVTDRGLTE. The complete CDR3 sequence is CSVTDRGLTEAFF.

To note about this clone: The read comes to an end 3 residues before the CDR3 does, leaving the germline J gene to fill in the end. The chain combines TRBV7-9 with TRBJ2-2; D not resolved. The CDR3 sequence is 12 residues long. Per germline, CDR1 SEHNR and CDR2 FQNEAQ (reference sequence). With 11 bases removed from V and 3 bases from J, the gap between germline ends came to 10 bases. Incomplete CDR3 DNA: TGTGCCGGCACATCAGACACCGGGGAG. Translation: CAGTSDTGE. The entire CDR3 sequence reads CAGTSDTGELFF.

On this clone: The CDR3 extends 3 residues past the end of the read, so its final part is completed from the germline J gene. The chain carries TRBV2 and TRBJ2-7; 7 bases are shared with TRBD2. CDR1 is SNHLY and CDR2 is FYNNEI in the germline V gene. The length of the CDR3 is 14 residues. Trimming removed 6 bases from V and 3 bases from J; junction bases left unmatched: 8. The CDR3 sequence is CASRGGSYYYEQYF. The sequenced CDR3 bases are TGTGCCAGCAGGGGGGGGTCCTATTACTACGAG.

This clone was counted between two and nine times. Read data end 3 residues before the CDR3 end; the end is taken from the germline J gene. The V and J genes are TRBV7-6 and TRBJ2-3; D is uncertain. This CDR3 contains 14 residues. The V and J ends lost 2 bases and 0 bases respectively, with 6 bases between them. The V gene's germline CDR1 is SGHVS and CDR2 FNYEAQ. The CDR3 here is CASSLFSSTDTQYF. Partial CDR3 DNA: TGTGCCAGCAGCTTATTTTCTAGCACAGATACG.